This T cell receptor beta chain was retrieved from a study of control samples from healthy donors and cancer patients. The data were produced by immunoSEQ multiplex PCR, yet TCRdb's version contains in-frame clones alone and is incomplete. The sample includes 140,000 to 150,000 clones, around 90% of them seen just once. The receptor's source is a man younger than 45 in good health. Specimen: blood.

DNA of the CDR3: TGTGCCAGCAGTGGCAGGGGGTTCTCTCATTTGAACACTGAAGCTTTCTTT. It yields the protein CASSGRGFSHLNTEAFF. The rearrangement links TRBV6-1 to TRBJ1-1; 7 bases agree with TRBD1. There are 17 residues in the CDR3. CDR1 and CDR2 from the germline V gene are MNHNS and SASEGT. V lost 4 bases, J lost 0 bases, and 11 bases stayed unmatched.